This T cell receptor (beta chain) was obtained from a study of blood T cells in healthy people across ages. Worth noting for this clonotype: The antigen is unknown.

CDR3 size: 14 residues. V dropped 5 bases and J dropped 3 bases, with 13 bases sitting between them. Every sample had a minimum of 6 million PBMCs isolated. Study-wide results and limits: The unknown donor CMV status may have confounded expanded clonotype changes.

It was with a sample-barcoded 5' primer and a J-beta primer mix that a second PCR of roughly 7 to 12 cycles was run. TCRdb fed the 5' RACE reads into MiXCR, producing one record per CDR3 protein. The table shows around 900,000 distinct CDR3 sequences, with roughly half occurring only once. This sequence joins TRBV12-3 or TRBV12-4 and TRBJ1-1; D possibly corresponds to TRBD1 (6 bases). Input material: blood. This clonotype was obtained from a woman aged 55-69 years in good health. In nucleotides, the CDR3 is TGTGCCAGCAGTACCGGACAGTTGTACACTGAAGCTTTCTTT. It codes for CASSTGQLYTEAFF.